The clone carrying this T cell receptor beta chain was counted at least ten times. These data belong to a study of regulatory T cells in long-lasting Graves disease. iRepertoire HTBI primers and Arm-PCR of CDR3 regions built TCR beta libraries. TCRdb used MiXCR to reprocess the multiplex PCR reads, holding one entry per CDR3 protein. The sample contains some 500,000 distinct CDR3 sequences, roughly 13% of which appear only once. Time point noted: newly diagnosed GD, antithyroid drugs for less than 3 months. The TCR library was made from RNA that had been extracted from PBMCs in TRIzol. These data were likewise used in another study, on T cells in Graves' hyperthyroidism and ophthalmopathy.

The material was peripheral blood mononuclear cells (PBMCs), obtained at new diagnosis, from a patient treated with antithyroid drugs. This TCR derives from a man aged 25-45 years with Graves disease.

DNA of the CDR3: TGTGCCAGCAGTTTAATAACAGGGCTTGGCTACACCTTC. It codes for CASSLITGLGYTF. This rearrangement joins TRBV12-3 or TRBV12-4 to TRBJ1-2; D perhaps matches TRBD1 (6 bases). This CDR3 has 13 residues. Trimming pared 2 bases from V and 7 bases from J, leaving 11 bases between.